The 10 T cell receptor beta chains reported below all come from one sample, sequenced in a study of blood T cell repertoires in COVID-19. Some clones are missing from TCRdb's copy, which holds only in-frame ones; the method was immunoSEQ multiplex PCR. The sample gives more than 65,000 clones, roughly 82% of which show up once; 10% to 15% is in the top ten. Sequencing was performed on peripheral blood. These receptors all stem from a human donor in a cohort sampled during active COVID-19.

V is TRBV5-4 and J is TRBJ2-7; 9 bases map to TRBD2. The V gene's germline CDR1 is SGHNT and CDR2 YYREEE (reference sequence). CDR3 length: 15 amino acids. J was trimmed by 3 bases and V by 3 bases; bases with no gene match: 7. CDR3 bases: TGTGCCAGCAGCTGGGGGGGGACTAGCCGCTACGAGCAGTACTTC. Its protein product is CASSWGGTSRYEQYF.

The V and J genes are TRBV30 and TRBJ2-2, with 7 nucleotides matching TRBD1. The germline gives CDR1 GTSNPN, CDR2 SVGIG (reference sequence). The junction had 8 bases not matched to a gene; V was cut back by 7 bases and J by 6 bases. The length of the CDR3 is 13 residues. Written as DNA, the CDR3 is TGTGCCTCCGACAGGGTCAAGGCCGGGGAGCTGTTTTTT. Translating gives CASDRVKAGELFF.

There are a few counts of this clone. The chain carries TRBV5-4 and TRBJ2-2; TRBD1 aligns across 11 bases. Trimming took 6 bases from V and 7 from J; bases not matched to a gene: 8. Per the germline V gene, CDR1 is SGHNT and CDR2 is YYREEE (reference sequence). This CDR3 is 15 amino acids long. The DNA for the CDR3 is TGTGCCAGCAAATCGACCGGGACAGGGGGCGGGGAGCTGTTTTTT. Protein product: CASKSTGTGGGELFF.

The gene calls are TRBV2 and TRBJ1-6; D possibly corresponds to TRBD1 (5 bases). Trimming took off 2 bases at V and 4 bases at J, with 12 bases between the two ends. The CDR3 length is 16 residues. CDR1 SNHLY and CDR2 FYNNEI come from the germline V gene. The CDR3 loop reads CASSELGARYNSPLHF. The CDR3 coding sequence is TGTGCCAGCAGTGAATTAGGGGCGCGGTATAATTCACCCCTCCACTTT.

The rearrangement links TRBV28 to TRBJ1-6; 7 bases are shared with TRBD1. V lost 2 bases to trimming and J lost 7 bases; unmatched junction nucleotides: 2. CDR1 is MDHEN and CDR2 is SYDVKM in the germline V gene. This CDR3 spans 14 amino acids. CDR3 coding DNA: TGTGCCAGCAGTTTAGGACAGGAAAATTCACCCCTCCACTTT. Encoded protein: CASSLGQENSPLHF. The variable domain in full, completed from reference TRBV28 and TRBJ1-6, reads DVKVTQSSRYLVKRTGEKVFLECVQDMDHENMFWYRQDPGLGLRLIYFSYDVKMKEKGDIPEGYSVSREKKERFSLILESASTNQTSMYLCASSLGQENSPLHFGNGTRLTVT.

The genes are TRBV11-3 and TRBJ2-1; 8 bases agree with TRBD2. Germline V gene data show CDR1 as SGHNT and CDR2 as YENEEA. V shed 6 bases and J 7 bases; nucleotides not matched to a gene: 8. The CDR3 runs to 14 residues. The CDR3 spells CASRAGGQRNEQFF. Written as DNA, the CDR3 is TGTGCCAGCAGGGCGGGGGGTCAGAGAAATGAGCAGTTCTTC. Complete variable domain (other parts from reference TRBV11-3 and TRBJ2-1): EAGVVQSPRYKIIEKKQPVAFWCNPISGHNTLYWYLQNLGQGPELLIRYENEEAVDDSQLPKDRFSAERLKGVDSTLKIQPAELGDSAVYLCASRAGGQRNEQFFGPGTRLTVL.

Regarding this clone: Within the sample, other DNA sequences also encode this same CDR3. The chain uses TRBV5-1 and TRBJ1-1; D is unresolved. V was clipped by 0 bases and J by 0 bases, with 3 bases between them. Germline values: CDR1 SGHRS, CDR2 YFSETQ. The CDR3 length is 13 residues. The CDR3 bases are TGCGCCAGCAGCTTGGCTGTGAACACTGAAGCTTTCTTT. This encodes CASSLAVNTEAFF.

The V gene is TRBV9, the J gene TRBJ1-1, with 7 bases matching TRBD1. The junction had 6 bases not matched to a gene; V was cut back by 3 bases and J by 1 base. CDR1 and CDR2 (germline): SGDLS, YYNGEE. The CDR3 is made up of 15 amino acids. As DNA, the CDR3 is TGTGCCAGCAGCGGGTTAGGGGGCGCGAACACTGAAGCTTTCTTT. Translation: CASSGLGGANTEAFF. Filled out from reference TRBV9 and TRBJ1-1, the complete variable domain reads DSGVTQTPKHLITATGQRVTLRCSPRSGDLSVYWYQQSLDQGLQFLIQYYNGEERAKGNILERFSAQQFPDLHSELNLSSLELGDSALYFCASSGLGGANTEAFFGQGTRLTVV.

This clone showed up just once. The V gene is TRBV5-1, the J gene TRBJ1-1, with TRBD1 matching over 7 bases. Unmatched junction bases numbered 9, after V lost 6 bases and J lost 1 base. Germline CDR1 reads SGHRS; CDR2 reads YFSETQ. The CDR3 loop spans 15 amino acids. CDR3 bases: TGCGCCAGCACCCGACAGGGAATTACGAACACTGAAGCTTTCTTT. It encodes CASTRQGITNTEAFF.

This clone was observed at least ten times. V and J are TRBV10-2 and TRBJ2-6; possibly TRBD2 for D (5 bases). CDR3 size: 15 residues. Per germline, CDR1 WSHSY and CDR2 SAAADI. Trimming pared 2 bases from V and 1 base from J, leaving 6 bases between. The CDR3 DNA reads as TGCGCCAGCAGTGAGCGAGGGTCTGGGGCCAACGTCCTGACTTTC. Protein sequence: CASSERGSGANVLTF.